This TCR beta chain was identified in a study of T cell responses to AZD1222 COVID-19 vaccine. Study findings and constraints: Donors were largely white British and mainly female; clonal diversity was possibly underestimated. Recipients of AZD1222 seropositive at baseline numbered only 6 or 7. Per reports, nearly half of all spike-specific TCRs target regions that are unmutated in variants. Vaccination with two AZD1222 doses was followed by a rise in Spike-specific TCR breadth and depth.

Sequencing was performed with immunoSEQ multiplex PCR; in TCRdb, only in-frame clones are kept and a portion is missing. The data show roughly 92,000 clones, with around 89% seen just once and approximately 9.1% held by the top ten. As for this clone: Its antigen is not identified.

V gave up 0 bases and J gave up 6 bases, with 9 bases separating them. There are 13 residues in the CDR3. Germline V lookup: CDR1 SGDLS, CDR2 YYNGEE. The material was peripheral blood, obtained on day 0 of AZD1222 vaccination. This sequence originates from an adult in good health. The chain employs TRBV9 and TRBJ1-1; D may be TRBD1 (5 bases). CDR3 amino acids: CASSVDGGAEAFF. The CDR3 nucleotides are TGTGCCAGCAGCGTAGATGGGGGGGCTGAAGCTTTCTTT.